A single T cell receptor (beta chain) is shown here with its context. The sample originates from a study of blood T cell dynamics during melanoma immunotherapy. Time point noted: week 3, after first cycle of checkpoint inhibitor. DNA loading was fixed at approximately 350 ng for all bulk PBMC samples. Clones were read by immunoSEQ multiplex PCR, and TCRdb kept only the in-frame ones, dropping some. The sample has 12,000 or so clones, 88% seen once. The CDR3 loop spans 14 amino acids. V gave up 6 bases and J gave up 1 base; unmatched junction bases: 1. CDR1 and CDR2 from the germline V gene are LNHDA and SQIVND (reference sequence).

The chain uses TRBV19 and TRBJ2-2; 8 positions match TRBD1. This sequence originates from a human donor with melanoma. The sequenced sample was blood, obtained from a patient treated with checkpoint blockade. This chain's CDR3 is CASRDRENTGELFF. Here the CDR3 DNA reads TGTGCCAGTAGGGACAGGGAGAACACCGGGGAGCTGTTTTTT.